This is a list of T cell receptor beta chains from one sample in a study of T cells in Graves' hyperthyroidism and ophthalmopathy. TCRdb fed the multiplex PCR reads into MiXCR, producing one record per CDR3 protein. The top ten clones hold about 35% of a sample with 660,000 or so distinct CDR3 sequences, less than 25% of them seen once. The material sequenced was blood. The receptor set was obtained from a man in his thirties or forties with Graves' ophthalmopathy. The CDR3 runs from the conserved cysteine through the conserved F or W. The D gene is left open where the match is weak. Only part of the rows carry a size: once, few, many, or a class if the clone is expanded.

>few|TRBV9|TRBJ2-3|TRBD2
CASSGSGTTDTQYF
TGTGCCAGCAGCGGCAGCGGGACCACAGATACGCAGTATTTT
>NA|TRBV12-3/TRBV12-4|TRBJ2-2|NA
CASSRGGGDTGELFF
TGTGCCAGCAGCCGCGGAGGGGGTGACACCGGGGAGCTGTTTTTT
>NA|TRBV7-9|TRBJ2-2|NA
CASSPSTAFIGELFF
TGTGCCAGCAGCCCGTCGACAGCGTTCATCGGGGAGCTGTTTTTT
>few|TRBV4-1|TRBJ2-1|NA
CASSQGGLGTYNEQFF
TGCGCCAGCAGCCAAGGGGGGCTAGGAACCTACAATGAGCAGTTCTTC
>NA|TRBV14|TRBJ2-4|NA
CASSQDEGVSIQYF
TGTGCCAGCAGCCAAGATGAGGGTGTAAGCATTCAGTACTTC
>NA|TRBV25-1|TRBJ2-1|TRBD2
CASSDLGLAGGLEQFF
TGTGCCAGCAGTGACCTCGGACTAGCGGGAGGGCTTGAGCAGTTCTTC
>NA|TRBV13|TRBJ1-1|NA
CASSLQRYTEAFF
TGTGCCAGCAGCTTACAACGCTACACTGAAGCTTTCTTT
>few|TRBV6-2/TRBV6-3|TRBJ2-7|TRBD2
CASRPIGTSGSYEQYF
TGTGCCAGCAGACCGATTGGGACTAGCGGGAGCTACGAGCAGTACTTC
>many|TRBV2|TRBJ2-4|TRBD2
CASGDYNIQYF
TGTGCCAGCGGGGACTACAACATTCAGTACTTC
>few|TRBV6-1|TRBJ2-7|TRBD2
CASRQAGDRLEQYF
TGTGCCAGCAGACAAGCGGGAGACCGGCTCGAGCAGTACTTC
>many|TRBV28|TRBJ2-3|NA
CASSLGAGRTDTQYF
TGTGCCAGCAGTTTAGGGGCAGGGCGCACAGATACGCAGTATTTT
>few|TRBV30|TRBJ1-1|NA
CAWSLPWVLMNTEAFF
TGTGCCTGGTCCTTACCCTGGGTCCTGATGAACACTGAAGCTTTCTTT
>many|TRBV12-3/TRBV12-4|TRBJ2-3|TRBD1
CASSLTGVTDTQYF
TGTGCCAGCAGTTTAACAGGGGTAACAGATACGCAGTATTTT
>few|TRBV4-2|TRBJ1-2|NA
CASSQPDRISNYGYTF
TGTGCCAGCAGCCAACCGGACAGAATTTCTAACTATGGCTACACCTTC
>many|TRBV28|TRBJ1-5|NA
CASSLSGTTPQPQHF
TGTGCCAGCAGTTTATCCGGGACAACCCCTCAGCCCCAGCATTTT
>many|TRBV20-1|TRBJ2-7|NA
CSARRENYEQYF
TGCAGTGCTAGACGGGAGAACTACGAGCAGTACTTC
>NA|TRBV29-1|TRBJ2-5|NA
CSVGGGGETQYF
TGCAGCGTTGGAGGAGGGGGCGAGACCCAGTACTTC
>NA|TRBV6-5|TRBJ1-3|NA
CASSYSSGLPPGNTIYF
TGTGCCAGCAGTTACTCGTCGGGTTTGCCTCCTGGAAACACCATATATTTT
>few|TRBV5-1|TRBJ2-7|TRBD1
CASSGDRVPYEQYF
TGCGCCAGCAGTGGGGACAGGGTTCCCTACGAGCAGTACTTC
>few|TRBV6-2/TRBV6-3|TRBJ2-7|NA
CASSPPGTRATEQYF
TGTGCCAGCAGTCCACCCGGGACACGAGCCACGGAGCAGTACTTC
>many|TRBV5-1|TRBJ2-7|TRBD1
CASSLTPGQGAYEQYF
TGCGCCAGCAGCTTAACACCGGGACAGGGGGCCTACGAGCAGTACTTC
>NA|TRBV5-1|TRBJ1-4|NA
CASSQDGPNEKLFF
TGCGCCAGCAGCCAGGACGGACCGAATGAAAAACTGTTTTTT
>NA|TRBV7-9|TRBJ2-7|NA
CASSGSSGNSYEQYF
TGTGCCAGCAGCGGGTCCTCCGGGAACTCCTACGAGCAGTACTTC